This T cell receptor (beta chain) was retrieved from a study of shared clonotypes between healthy human individuals. Study as a whole: The composition of the donors was two women and a few men aged 18 to 49.

The authors ran unsorted PBMC replicate PCRs on about 300 ng DNA, approximately 31,000 T cell genomes. The sequencing of unsorted PBMC DNA took place on ten immunoSEQ deep assay plates. Produced via immunoSEQ multiplex PCR; TCRdb's table is partial and in-frame only. The sample yields about 460,000 clones, 77% seen once. Concerning this clone itself: As yet, its antigen is unknown.

Per the germline V gene, CDR1 is SGHAT and CDR2 is FQNNGV. The trim removed 1 base at V and 9 bases at J, leaving 9 bases unmatched. The CDR3 is made up of 15 amino acids. Study-wide results and limits: Among donors, the sharing of clonotypes was expected to be influenced by sequencing depth.

The source is a woman aged 40-49 years in good health. Some clones in this sample may be carry-over from other donors' samples. The chain combines TRBV11-2 with TRBJ2-3; TRBD1 aligns across 8 bases. Sequencing was done on a sample of PBMCs. CDR3 in DNA: TGTGCCAGCAGCTTAGGGGGACAGGTGAGCGGGACGCAGTATTTT. The encoded protein is CASSLGGQVSGTQYF. The variable domain in full, completed from reference TRBV11-2 and TRBJ2-3, reads EAGVAQSPRYKIIEKRQSVAFWCNPISGHATLYWYQQILGQGPKLLIQFQNNGVVDDSQLPKDRFSAERLKGVDSTLKIQPAKLEDSAVYLCASSLGGQVSGTQYFGPGTRLTVL.